The 20 T cell receptor beta chains presented below share a single source sample, sequenced in a study of T-cell reconstitution after alpha-beta-depleted transplantation in children. Molecular barcoding with unique molecular identifiers was used for the TCRbeta library. MiXCR, applied by TCRdb to the PCR reads, yields one record per CDR3 protein. Of under 350,000 distinct CDR3 sequences listed, about 10% are singletons. The sample consisted of PBMCs from the stem cell graft donor, taken from the stem cell graft. Receptor source: a human donor who donated a stem cell graft to a child with SCID.

This clonotype came up a few times. The V gene is TRBV5-5, the J gene TRBJ2-5; the D gene is possibly TRBD2 (6 bases). This CDR3 region has 13 residues. Germline V lookup: CDR1 SGHKS, CDR2 YYEKEE (reference sequence). V lost 4 bases, J lost 5 bases, and 12 bases lay in between. The DNA of the CDR3 is TGTGCCAGCAGCAACTTTGCGGGGGAGACCCAGTACTTC. As protein: CASSNFAGETQYF.

This chain uses TRBV27 with TRBJ2-1; D remains unclear. The V end was cut by 0 bases, the J end by 7 bases, with 4 bases between. This CDR3 spans 12 amino acids. Germline CDR1 is MNHEY and CDR2 is SMNVEV (reference sequence). The CDR3 reads CASSLSRNEQFF. Here the CDR3 DNA reads TGTGCCAGCAGTTTATCGAGGAATGAGCAGTTCTTC.

This clonotype showed up just a few times. This chain joins TRBV9 and TRBJ2-5, with 7 bases matching TRBD1. CDR1 and CDR2 (germline): SGDLS, YYNGEE. This CDR3 has 16 amino acids. J gave up 3 bases and V 0 bases, and 8 bases lay outside the gene matches. The CDR3 DNA sequence: TGTGCCAGCAGCGTAGATGGAAGGGGACAGAAAGAGACCCAGTACTTC. Its translation is CASSVDGRGQKETQYF.

In this sample, this clonotype turned up a few times. V is TRBV27 and J is TRBJ2-1; 7 bases are shared with TRBD1. The CDR3 length is 15 residues. Germline CDR1 and CDR2: MNHEY and SMNVEV (reference sequence). Losses at the gene ends were 1 base for V and 3 bases for J; bases not matched to a gene: 3. CDR3 in amino acids: CASSLLDRVYNEQFF. CDR3 sequence (DNA): TGTGCCAGCAGTTTATTAGACAGGGTCTACAATGAGCAGTTCTTC.

The J gene is TRBJ2-7, the V gene TRBV18; D assignment may be TRBD1 or TRBD2 (6 bases each). This CDR3 is built from 17 residues. The germline CDR1 and CDR2 sequences are KGHSH and LQKENI. V was cut by 1 base and J by 3 bases, with 19 bases left in between. The CDR3 is CASSPQGGTEKYYEQYF. DNA for the CDR3: TGTGCCAGCTCACCACAGGGGGGCACCGAAAAATACTACGAGCAGTACTTC. The whole variable domain, filled in from reference TRBV18 and TRBJ2-7, reads NAGVMQNPRHLVRRRGQEARLRCSPMKGHSHVYWYRQLPEEGLKFMVYLQKENIIDESGMPKERFSAEFPKEGPSILRIQQVVRGDSAAYFCASSPQGGTEKYYEQYFGPGTRLTVT.

This clonotype showed up just a few times. The chain combines TRBV3-1 with TRBJ2-4; D might be TRBD1 or TRBD2, each matching 5 bases. Germline V lookup: CDR1 LGHDT, CDR2 YNNKEL (reference sequence). The CDR3 has 15 amino acids. V lost 0 bases to trimming and J lost 9 bases, with 15 bases between them. The CDR3 is CASSQDPGTARIQYF. DNA for the CDR3: TGTGCCAGCAGCCAAGATCCAGGGACGGCCCGCATTCAGTACTTC.

The chain employs TRBV7-2 and TRBJ2-5; D is perhaps TRBD1 or TRBD2 (7 bases each). Deletions cut 5 bases from V and 4 bases from J, with 23 bases between. The CDR3 sequence is 17 residues long. Germline V gives CDR1 SGHTA, CDR2 FQGNSA. This CDR3 reads CASSTHPFTGEGETQYF. The CDR3 DNA sequence: TGTGCCAGCAGCACACACCCGTTTACAGGGGAGGGAGAGACCCAGTACTTC.

In its sample, this clonotype was seen a few times. The rearrangement joins TRBV6-1 to TRBJ1-1, with a tentative D call TRBD1 (6 bases). CDR1 is MNHNS, CDR2 SASEGT, per germline. The CDR3 length is 14 residues. V gave up 2 bases and J gave up 9 bases, with 16 bases separating them. The chain's CDR3 is CASSERSGTRKAFF. The CDR3 DNA reads TGTGCCAGCAGTGAACGATCAGGGACACGAAAAGCTTTCTTT.

This clonotype was found a few times. The chain links TRBV4-2 to TRBJ2-5; D might be TRBD2 (6 bases). This CDR3 region has 15 residues. Germline loops: CDR1 LGHNA, CDR2 YNFKEQ. Trimming shortened V by 1 base and J by 5 bases, and 14 bases separated the two germline ends. Written as DNA, the CDR3 is TGTGCCAGCAGCCAAGCGGGGGAGAGGAGGGAGACCCAGTACTTC. Translation: CASSQAGERRETQYF.

CDR3 DNA: TGCAGTGCTATAGGGGCGGGGGGGGCCTACGAGCAGTACTTC. It encodes CSAIGAGGAYEQYF. V is TRBV20-1 and J is TRBJ2-7, with 9 bases fitting TRBD2. Trimming removed 4 bases from V and 2 bases from J; junction bases left unmatched: 6. The CDR3 totals 14 residues. Germline V gives CDR1 DFQATT, CDR2 SNEGSKA (reference sequence).

Regarding this clonotype: A much larger clone lies one base from this, so it may be a read error. V gene TRBV20-1 combines with J gene TRBJ1-5; D perhaps matches TRBD1 (6 bases). CDR1 and CDR2 (germline): DFQATT, SNEGSKA (reference sequence). The CDR3 is made up of 13 amino acids. This chain's CDR3 is CSASRTEGQPKHF. In nucleotides, the CDR3 is TGCAGTGCTAGCCGGACAGAGGGTCAGCCCAAGCATTTT.

The chain employs TRBV6-5 and TRBJ2-7, with unresolved D. CDR3 length: 17 residues. From germline, CDR1 is MNHEY and CDR2 SVGAGI. Trimming shortened V by 0 bases and J by 0 bases, and 15 bases separated the two germline ends. The CDR3 coding sequence is TGTGCCAGCAGTTACTCGAATAGAGGATTAAGCTCCTACGAGCAGTACTTC. Amino acid sequence: CASSYSNRGLSSYEQYF.

Concerning this clonotype itself: One junction end does not reproduce the germline sequence, and a read error may be involved. The chain has TRBV7-7 and TRBJ2-1; 7 positions match TRBD1. The CDR3 runs to 15 residues. CDR1 and CDR2 from the germline V gene are SSHAT and FNYEAQ (reference sequence). The CDR3 loop is CASSLSTGKGNEQFF. The CDR3 DNA sequence: TGTGCTAGCAGCTTATCGACAGGGAAGGGGAATGAGCAGTTCTTC.

This clonotype was counted ten times or more. The CDR3 here is CASSFQGSTDTQYF. CDR3 DNA sequence: TGTGCCAGCAGTTTTCAGGGGTCGACAGATACGCAGTATTTT. V gene TRBV6-5 combines with J gene TRBJ2-3; D may be TRBD1 (6 bases). Trimming pared 4 bases from V and 3 bases from J, leaving 11 bases between. From germline, CDR1 is MNHEY and CDR2 SVGAGI. This CDR3 spans 14 amino acids.

With regard to this clonotype: Compared with germline, one end of the junction differs, possibly owing to a read error. The genes are TRBV20-1 and TRBJ2-3, with TRBD2 matching 9 bases. The CDR3 contains 13 residues. Germline CDR1 DFQATT, CDR2 SNEGSKA (reference sequence). CDR3 protein: CSARGTSQNTQYF. For the CDR3, the DNA is TGCAGTGCCAGAGGGACTAGCCAAAATACGCAGTATTTT.

This clonotype occurred a few times. The chain carries TRBV24-1 and TRBJ2-1; D tentatively fits TRBD1 or TRBD2 (5 bases each). This CDR3 has 13 residues. V lost 3 bases, J lost 4 bases, and 6 bases lay in between. Germline-derived CDR1 and CDR2 are KGHDR and SFDVKD. The CDR3, as DNA: TGTGCCACCAGTGATGGGGGATACAATGAGCAGTTCTTC. It codes for CATSDGGYNEQFF.

This clonotype was found a few times. V is TRBV3-1 and J is TRBJ1-3; no reliable D call. Germline V CDR1 and CDR2: LGHDT, YNNKEL (reference sequence). Deletions cut 6 bases from V and 0 bases from J, with 15 bases between. The CDR3 extends over 16 amino acids. CDR3: CASSTPRWNSGNTIYF. The CDR3 DNA reads TGTGCCAGCAGTACCCCCCGCTGGAACTCTGGAAACACCATATATTTT.

This clonotype was detected ten times or more. The chain carries TRBV10-1 and TRBJ2-7; TRBD1 matches 9 bases. With 5 bases clipped from V and 7 bases from J, the junction kept 12 bases outside the gene matches. The CDR3 sequence is 15 residues long. Per germline, CDR1 WNHNN and CDR2 SYGVQD (reference sequence). The CDR3 DNA reads TGCGCCAGCAGTTACGGGGACAGGGAATCGAGAGAGCAGTACTTC. It specifies CASSYGDRESREQYF.

This clonotype has more than one count but fewer than ten. The rearrangement joins TRBV25-1 to TRBJ2-5; D possibly corresponds to TRBD1 (6 bases). Looked up from germline, CDR1 is MGHDK and CDR2 is SYGVNS. The CDR3 loop spans 14 amino acids. V lost 6 bases to trimming and J lost 2 bases, with 13 bases between them. CDR3 in amino acids: CASRRNGQQETQYF. CDR3 sequence (DNA): TGTGCCAGCAGGAGAAACGGACAGCAAGAGACCCAGTACTTC.

This sequence joins TRBV5-1 and TRBJ1-1; TRBD1 is a possible D gene (5 bases). Per the germline V gene, CDR1 is SGHRS and CDR2 is YFSETQ. The CDR3 totals 15 residues. V was cut by 0 bases and J by 6 bases, with 15 bases left in between. In DNA, the CDR3 is TGCGCCAGCAGCTTGGTACCGGCGGGGGACGCTGAAGCTTTCTTT. Residues: CASSLVPAGDAEAFF.